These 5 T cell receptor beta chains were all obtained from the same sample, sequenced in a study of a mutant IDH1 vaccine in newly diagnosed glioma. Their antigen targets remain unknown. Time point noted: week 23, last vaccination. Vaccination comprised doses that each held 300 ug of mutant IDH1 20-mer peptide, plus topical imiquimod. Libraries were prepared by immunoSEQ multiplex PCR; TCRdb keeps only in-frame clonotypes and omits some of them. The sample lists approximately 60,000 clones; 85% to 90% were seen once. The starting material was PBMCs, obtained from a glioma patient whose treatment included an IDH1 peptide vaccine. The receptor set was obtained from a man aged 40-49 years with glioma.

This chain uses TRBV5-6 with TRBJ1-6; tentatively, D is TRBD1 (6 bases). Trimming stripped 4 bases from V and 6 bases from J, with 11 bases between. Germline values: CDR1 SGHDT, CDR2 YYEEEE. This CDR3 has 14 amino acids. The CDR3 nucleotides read TGTGCCAGCAGCCGGACAGAGATTAATTCACCCCTCCACTTT. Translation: CASSRTEINSPLHF.

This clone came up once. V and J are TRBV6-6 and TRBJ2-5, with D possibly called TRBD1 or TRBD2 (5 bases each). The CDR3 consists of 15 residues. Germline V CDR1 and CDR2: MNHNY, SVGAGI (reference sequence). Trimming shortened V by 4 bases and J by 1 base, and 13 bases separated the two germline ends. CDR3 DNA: TGTGCCAGCAGTTCCCGGTCCGGGACCCAAGAGACCCAGTACTTC. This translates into CASSSRSGTQETQYF.

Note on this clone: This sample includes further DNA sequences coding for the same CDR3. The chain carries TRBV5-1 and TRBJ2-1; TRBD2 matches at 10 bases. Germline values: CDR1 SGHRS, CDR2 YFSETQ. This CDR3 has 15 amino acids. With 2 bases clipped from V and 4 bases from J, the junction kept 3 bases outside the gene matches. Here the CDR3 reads CASSLTGLAYNEQFF. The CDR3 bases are TGCGCCAGCAGCTTAACGGGACTAGCGTACAATGAGCAGTTCTTC.

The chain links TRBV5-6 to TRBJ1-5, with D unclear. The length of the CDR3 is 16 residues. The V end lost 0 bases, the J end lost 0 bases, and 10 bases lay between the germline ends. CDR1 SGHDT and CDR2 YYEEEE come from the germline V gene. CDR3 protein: CASSLGGPYSNQPQHF. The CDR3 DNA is TGTGCCAGCAGCTTGGGGGGTCCCTATAGCAATCAGCCCCAGCATTTT.

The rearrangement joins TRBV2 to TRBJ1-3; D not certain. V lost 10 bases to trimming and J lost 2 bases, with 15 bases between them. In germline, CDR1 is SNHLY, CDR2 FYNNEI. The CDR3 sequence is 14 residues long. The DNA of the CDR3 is TGTGCCACCTCCCCCGGGGTAACTGGAAACACCATATATTTT. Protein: CATSPGVTGNTIYF.